Presented here are 7 T cell receptor beta chains from one specimen sequenced in a study of CD8 T cells in ankylosing spondylitis. Via MiXCR, TCRdb re-called the 5' RACE reads, giving one row per CDR3 protein. The sample lists some 800,000 distinct CDR3 sequences, 10% to 15% seen once, with roughly 0.51% in the top ten. Study results and limitations: Seemingly characteristic of ankylosing spondylitis blood was a TCR beta motif consisting of 7 or 8 highly homologous variants.

No cognate antigen is known for these TCRs. Sequenced material: blood, either unsorted or a sorted T cell fraction (not recorded which). These receptors originate from a male donor with ankylosing spondylitis.

This chain joins TRBV20-1 and TRBJ2-1; D might be TRBD2 (6 bases). The germline V gene has CDR1 DFQATT and CDR2 SNEGSKA (reference sequence). The CDR3 has 13 amino acids. Trimming pared 7 bases from V and 7 bases from J, leaving 17 bases between. CDR3 in DNA: TGCAGTGGTGCTAGCGTAACCGGTAATGAGCAGTTCTTC. Its protein product is CSGASVTGNEQFF.

Concerning this clonotype: The CDR3 end shows no conserved phenylalanine or tryptophan, and so a read error is likely. Because the CDR3's place on the DNA is in doubt, the DNA is left out and the CDR3 is given as listed by TCRdb. The V call is TRBV7-9, the J call TRBJ2-1; TRBD1, the table's D call, was not compared with the DNA. CDR1 is SEHNR, CDR2 FQNEAQ, per germline (reference sequence). Termini included, the CDR3 measures 13 amino acids. The CDR3 sequence: CASSSLRTRVRVL.

The CDR3 region is CASSLGLAGANNEQFF. In nucleotides, the CDR3 is TGCGCCAGCAGCTTGGGCCTAGCGGGGGCTAACAATGAGCAGTTCTTC. V usage is TRBV5-1 and J usage is TRBJ2-1; 10 bases are a match to TRBD2. CDR1 and CDR2 from the germline V gene are SGHRS and YFSETQ. V lost 0 bases, J lost 5 bases, and 5 bases stayed unmatched. The CDR3 runs 16 residues.

This clonotype was found a few times. This chain connects TRBV7-9 to TRBJ2-3; maybe TRBD2 (5 bases). From germline, CDR1 is SEHNR and CDR2 FQNEAQ (reference sequence). The CDR3 covers 13 residues. V lost 6 bases and J lost 5, with 12 bases in between. As DNA, the CDR3 is TGTGCCAGCAGTTGGAGTCGGGGAGATACGCAGTATTTT. It yields the protein CASSWSRGDTQYF.

Ten or more counts support this clonotype. The rearrangement links TRBV29-1 to TRBJ2-3; D unresolved. V dropped 7 bases and J dropped 6 bases, with 11 bases sitting between them. The V gene's germline CDR1 is SQVTM and CDR2 ANQGSEA. This CDR3 is built from 11 residues. CDR3 loop: CSAETADTQYF. The CDR3, as DNA: TGCAGCGCTGAGACCGCGGATACGCAGTATTTT.

The V gene is TRBV7-9, the J gene TRBJ2-7; D uncertain. The CDR3 contains 13 residues. V gave up 5 bases and J gave up 6 bases, with 14 bases separating them. Germline loops: CDR1 SEHNR, CDR2 FQNEAQ (reference sequence). CDR3 residues: CASSLEDGSEQYF. The DNA for the CDR3 is TGTGCCAGCAGCCTCGAGGATGGCTCCGAGCAGTACTTC.

The chain couples TRBV27 to TRBJ1-1, with D possibly being TRBD1 (6 bases). CDR1 and CDR2 (germline): MNHEY, SMNVEV (reference sequence). This CDR3 has 13 amino acids. The germline V and J ends were trimmed by 5 bases and 5 bases, with 12 bases remaining between them. The CDR3 reads CASSPHRETEAFF. In DNA form, the CDR3 reads TGTGCCAGCAGTCCCCACAGGGAAACTGAAGCTTTCTTT.